These 10 T cell receptor beta chains were sequenced from one sample in a study of blood T cell repertoires in COVID-19. Generated by immunoSEQ multiplex PCR, the TCRdb table keeps only in-frame clones and is missing some. This sample has roughly 130,000 clones; roughly 86% occur once, and the top ten carry less than 4.5%. Sequencing was done on a sample of peripheral blood. The source of these receptors is a woman aged 60-75 years with acute or convalescent COVID-19.

The chain recombines TRBV20-1 with TRBJ1-2; D remains ambiguous. This CDR3 contains 10 residues. Trimming took 7 bases from V and 4 from J, leaving 7 bases between them. Germline-derived CDR1 and CDR2 are DFQATT and SNEGSKA (reference sequence). The DNA for the CDR3 is TGCAGTGTAGCGGGCTATGGCTACACCTTC. Protein product: CSVAGYGYTF.

The chain links TRBV9 to TRBJ1-3, with TRBD1 matching 7 bases. The ends lost 6 bases at V and 3 bases at J; junction bases unmatched: 3. The CDR3 has 13 amino acids. CDR1 is SGDLS and CDR2 is YYNGEE in the germline V gene. As DNA, the CDR3 is TGTGCCAGCACGACAGGGTATGGAAACACCATATATTTT. It is translated as CASTTGYGNTIYF.

This clone has a single count. The chain carries TRBV11-2 and TRBJ1-6; D gene uncertain. Germline V gives CDR1 SGHAT, CDR2 FQNNGV. V lost 1 base and J lost 7, with 14 bases in between. CDR3 length: 16 amino acids. The CDR3 nucleotides are TGTGCCAGCAGCTTAGGGTTGATAACGGGGAATTCACCCCTCCACTTT. Protein product: CASSLGLITGNSPLHF.

On this clone itself: Other DNA sequences of this sample code for an identical CDR3. The chain couples TRBV3-1 (or the pseudogene TRBV3-2) to TRBJ1-1; no firm D call. This CDR3 spans 14 amino acids. Trimming pared 1 base from V and 1 base from J, leaving 7 bases between. Germline CDR1 reads LGHDT; CDR2 reads YNNKEL (reference sequence). The CDR3 region is CASSQGGWNTEAFF. Here the CDR3 DNA reads TGTGCCAGCAGCCAAGGCGGATGGAACACTGAAGCTTTCTTT.

The chain is built from TRBV30 and TRBJ2-7; 7 nucleotides line up with TRBD2. This CDR3 has 15 residues. With 3 bases clipped from V and 7 bases from J, the junction kept 15 bases outside the gene matches. Germline V gene sequence: CDR1 GTSNPN, CDR2 SVGIG (reference sequence). CDR3 region: CAWRAEGRELREQYF. The CDR3 coding sequence is TGTGCCTGGAGAGCTGAAGGGCGGGAGCTGAGGGAGCAGTACTTC.

The rearrangement uses TRBV5-1 and TRBJ2-1, with a tentative D call TRBD2 (6 bases). The CDR3 is 16 residues long. Per the germline V gene, CDR1 is SGHRS and CDR2 is YFSETQ. The V and J ends lost 4 bases and 0 bases respectively, with 14 bases between them. CDR3 sequence reads: CASSPISGSSYNEQFF. Written as DNA, the CDR3 is TGCGCCAGCAGCCCAATTAGCGGAAGCTCCTACAATGAGCAGTTCTTC.

CDR3 residues: CASSSLAGLDNEQFF. The DNA of the CDR3 is TGCGCCAGCAGCTCCCTAGCGGGGCTCGACAATGAGCAGTTCTTC. This sequence joins TRBV5-1 and TRBJ2-1; 9 positions agree with TRBD2. The J segment lost 5 bases and the V segment lost 3 bases, leaving 6 bases of the junction unmatched. The CDR3 runs to 15 residues. Germline V gives CDR1 SGHRS, CDR2 YFSETQ.

The J gene is TRBJ1-1, the V gene TRBV30, with D unclear. Germline V gene data show CDR1 as GTSNPN and CDR2 as SVGIG (reference sequence). The CDR3 is made up of 14 amino acids. Trimming removed 1 base from V and 6 bases from J, with 15 bases in between. The CDR3 region is CAWSASLFIAEAFF. The CDR3 DNA reads as TGTGCCTGGAGTGCCTCCCTGTTTATCGCTGAAGCTTTCTTT.

The V gene is TRBV27, the J gene TRBJ1-6; possibly TRBD1 for D (5 bases). The CDR3 is 12 amino acids. V lost 3 bases, J lost 9 bases, and 6 bases lay in between. Per germline, CDR1 MNHEY and CDR2 SMNVEV (reference sequence). The CDR3: CASSFGGSPLHF. CDR3 coding DNA: TGTGCCAGCAGTTTCGGGGGTTCACCCCTCCACTTT.

Comment on this clone: The germline gene is not matched at one end of the junction; a read error may be the cause. V is TRBV7-7 and J is TRBJ2-1, with 9 bases identical to TRBD2. The germline V gene encodes CDR1 SSHAT and CDR2 FNYEAQ (reference sequence). This CDR3 comprises 17 residues. The CDR3 loop is CASSLGVSGSSYNEQFF. The DNA for the CDR3 is TGTGCTAGCAGCTTAGGGGTTAGCGGGAGCTCCTACAATGAGCAGTTCTTC.